This entry is about one T cell receptor (beta chain). The target antigen is unknown. The data derive from a study of T cell responses to AZD1222 COVID-19 vaccine. General study points: At baseline, just five or six AZD1222 recipients tested seropositive. There were vaccine-associated CD4 TCRs across spike, dominant at 160-218 and 743-854.

Sequenced by immunoSEQ multiplex PCR; TCRdb stores in-frame clones only, minus some. This sample has 90,000 to 150,000 clones, with around 92% found just once. This sequence originates from an adult who received the AZD1222 COVID-19 vaccine. Source: peripheral blood, taken 28 days after the second AZD1222 dose.

Here the CDR3 DNA reads TGTGCCAGTAGTACCCCACAGGGCTCCTATGGCTACACCTTC. Translating gives CASSTPQGSYGYTF. The rearrangement joins TRBV19 to TRBJ1-2; a weak D match, TRBD1 (6 bases). V was pared by 4 bases and J by 4 bases, with 13 bases between. CDR3 length: 14 amino acids. Germline V gene sequence: CDR1 LNHDA, CDR2 SQIVND (reference sequence).